This section outlines one TCR beta chain sequence together with its context. Its antigen is not known. This entry belongs to a study of cytomegalovirus exposure and HLA in healthy donors. Broader study findings: Clonal expansion was found to be greater in HLA-associated TCR beta chains than in equally common others in a later analysis. The authors later found most CMV-associated TCR beta chains appeared HLA-restricted. Accurate prediction of HLA-A and HLA-B alleles (for most subjects) was reportedly achieved from TCR beta sequences. Later analysis placed DRB1 highest and HLA-C lowest in TCR association rates, which differed by HLA locus.

The study ran its PCR with 60 Vbeta and 13 Jbeta primers. Sequencing was performed with immunoSEQ multiplex PCR; in TCRdb, only in-frame clones are kept and a portion is missing. The sample lists 150,000 to 200,000 clones, about 86% occurring once. The germline V and J ends were trimmed by 5 bases and 0 bases, with 16 bases remaining between them. The CDR3 has 16 amino acids. Germline lookup yields CDR1 SGHNT and CDR2 YENEEA. This receptor was taken from a woman aged 18-30 years in good health and CMV-seropositive. The V and J genes are TRBV11-3 and TRBJ1-1; TRBD1 is a possible D gene (5 bases). The sample consisted of PBMCs. CDR3 nucleotide sequence: TGTGCCAGCAGCCCTAGGCAGGGTAGCATGAACACTGAAGCTTTCTTT. The encoded protein is CASSPRQGSMNTEAFF.